Below, 18 T cell receptor beta chains from the same sample are listed, as sequenced in a study of cytomegalovirus exposure and HLA in healthy donors. The assay was immunoSEQ multiplex PCR, and TCRdb's table has in-frame clones only and misses some. Among nearly 200,000 clones listed, 80% to 90% were seen once. The sample consisted of PBMCs. The receptors were gathered from a young woman in good health and CMV-seropositive.

The CDR3 reads CASTDLTGEAFF. CDR3 sequence (DNA): TGTGCCAGCACCGATCTGACAGGAGAAGCTTTCTTT. The genes are TRBV6-5 and TRBJ1-1, with D possibly being TRBD1 (6 bases). V lost 7 bases to trimming and J lost 8 bases, with 14 bases between them. CDR3 length: 12 amino acids. Germline V CDR1 and CDR2: MNHEY, SVGAGI.

The V gene is TRBV5-1, the J gene TRBJ1-1; TRBD1 agrees at 7 bases. J lost 4 bases, V lost 4 bases, and 10 bases had no gene match. The germline V gene encodes CDR1 SGHRS and CDR2 YFSETQ. This CDR3 is 15 amino acids long. CDR3 sequence reads: CASSPGQPGSTEAFF. Here the CDR3 DNA reads TGCGCCAGCAGCCCGGGACAGCCAGGGAGCACTGAAGCTTTCTTT.

The chain recombines TRBV28 with TRBJ1-2, with 9 bases that match TRBD1. J gave up 5 bases and V 4 bases, and 5 bases lay outside the gene matches. The germline gives CDR1 MDHEN, CDR2 SYDVKM. The CDR3 runs 14 residues. CDR3 amino acids: CASSWYRGLYGYTF. The CDR3 nucleotides are TGTGCCAGCAGTTGGTACAGGGGGCTTTATGGCTACACCTTC.

This chain uses TRBV7-9 with TRBJ1-1; the match to TRBD1 covers 8 bases. This CDR3 contains 13 residues. CDR1 is SEHNR and CDR2 is FQNEAQ in the germline V gene (reference sequence). With 6 bases clipped from V and 7 bases from J, the junction kept 7 bases outside the gene matches. CDR3: CASRSGGLGEAFF. The CDR3, as DNA: TGTGCCAGCAGATCAGGGGGCCTGGGTGAAGCTTTCTTT.

The chain joins TRBV15 to TRBJ2-3; 7 nucleotides align to TRBD2. The length of the CDR3 is 18 residues. The V gene's germline CDR1 is LNHNV and CDR2 YYDKDF (reference sequence). Trimming cost V 1 base and J 6 bases; bases outside gene matches: 16. CDR3 protein: CATSRGMVGAGPEDTQYF. CDR3 DNA: TGTGCCACCAGCAGAGGGATGGTGGGAGCGGGACCCGAGGATACGCAGTATTTT.

This chain joins TRBV15 and TRBJ2-1, with 9 bases aligning to TRBD1. This CDR3 is built from 17 residues. V lost 2 bases to trimming and J lost 0 bases; unmatched junction nucleotides: 5. CDR1 LNHNV and CDR2 YYDKDF come from the germline V gene (reference sequence). This CDR3 reads CATSRHGQGSSYNEQFF. The CDR3, as DNA: TGTGCCACCAGCAGACACGGACAGGGGAGCTCCTACAATGAGCAGTTCTTC.

This chain uses TRBV5-6 with TRBJ1-2, with a tentative D call TRBD1 (6 bases). The CDR3 loop spans 12 amino acids. The V end lost 4 bases, the J end lost 8 bases, and 12 bases lay between the germline ends. Looked up from germline, CDR1 is SGHDT and CDR2 is YYEEEE. The CDR3 spells CASSGGRQGYTF. The CDR3 DNA reads as TGTGCCAGCAGCGGGGGCAGGCAAGGCTACACCTTC. The entire variable domain, with the rest obtained from reference TRBV5-6 and TRBJ1-2, is as follows: DAGVTQSPTHLIKTRGQQVTLRCSPKSGHDTVSWYQQALGQGPQFIFQYYEEEERQRGNFPDRFSGHQFPNYSSELNVNALLLGDSALYLCASSGGRQGYTFGSGTRLTVV.

The CDR3, as DNA: TGTGCCAGCAGGGGACAGTCCAATCAGCCCCAGCATTTT. This gives the protein CASRGQSNQPQHF. The J gene is TRBJ1-5, the V gene TRBV6-5, with TRBD1 matching 7 bases. The CDR3 covers 13 residues. From germline, CDR1 is MNHEY and CDR2 SVGAGI. The junction had 2 bases not matched to a gene; V was cut back by 6 bases and J by 3 bases.

This sequence joins TRBV6-6 and TRBJ2-5; D may be TRBD2 (6 bases). V was clipped by 2 bases and J by 7 bases, with 8 bases between them. Germline V gene sequence: CDR1 MNHNY, CDR2 SVGAGI (reference sequence). This CDR3 is built from 12 residues. The CDR3 loop reads CASSYPEGTQYF. CDR3 bases: TGTGCCAGCAGTTACCCGGAGGGGACCCAGTACTTC.

The chain uses TRBV30 and TRBJ1-4, with D maybe TRBD1 (5 bases). From germline, CDR1 is GTSNPN and CDR2 SVGIG (reference sequence). V was cut by 5 bases and J by 0 bases, with 13 bases left in between. The CDR3 consists of 15 residues. The CDR3 coding sequence is TGTGCCTGGGGGGACTCAAGGGCAACTAATGAAAAACTGTTTTTT. Translation: CAWGDSRATNEKLFF.

The chain has TRBV20-1 and TRBJ1-1, with D unclear. The CDR3 sequence is 11 residues long. Germline-derived CDR1 and CDR2 are DFQATT and SNEGSKA (reference sequence). V was pared by 5 bases and J by 11 bases, with 15 bases between. DNA of the CDR3: TGCAGTGCTCCTCCTCTCCCGTCGGCTTTCTTT. Encoded protein: CSAPPLPSAFF.

The V call is TRBV5-1, the J call TRBJ1-2, with 7 bases fitting TRBD1. The V and J ends lost 4 bases and 9 bases, in that order; junction bases with no gene match: 15. There are 15 residues in the CDR3. Germline V CDR1 and CDR2: SGHRS, YFSETQ. The CDR3 bases are TGCGCCAGCAGCGCTGAACAGGGGAGCTTATGGAGCTACACCTTC. Encoded protein: CASSAEQGSLWSYTF.

The V and J genes are TRBV6-5 and TRBJ1-1; no firm D call. Germline V gene lookup returns CDR1 MNHEY and CDR2 SVGAGI. This CDR3 has 11 amino acids. V lost 7 bases to trimming and J lost 3 bases, with 6 bases between them. Here the CDR3 reads CASKQDTEAFF. For the CDR3, the DNA is TGTGCCAGCAAGCAGGACACTGAAGCTTTCTTT.

This sequence joins TRBV6-1 and TRBJ2-5, with TRBD1 as a possible D gene (6 bases). CDR1 and CDR2 from the germline V gene are MNHNS and SASEGT. V lost 3 bases and J lost 5, with 13 bases in between. This CDR3 is 14 amino acids long. The CDR3 loop reads CASSEPGHNETQYF. The CDR3 coding sequence is TGTGCCAGCAGTGAGCCGGGACACAATGAGACCCAGTACTTC.

The chain combines TRBV4-2 with TRBJ2-3; 10 bases agree with TRBD2. The CDR3 spans 19 residues. V was clipped by 1 base and J by 1 base; unmatched bases: 11. CDR1 is LGHNA and CDR2 is YNFKEQ in the germline V gene. For the CDR3, the DNA is TGTGCCAGCAGCCAAGCCCTAGCGGGAGCTGGGTTTGGCACAGATACGCAGTATTTT. Encoded protein: CASSQALAGAGFGTDTQYF.

The CDR3 reads CASSPRLGGFHEQYF. The CDR3 nucleotides read TGTGCCAGCAGCCCCAGGCTGGGAGGGTTCCACGAGCAGTACTTC. This chain connects TRBV11-3 to TRBJ2-7; 7 bases line up with TRBD2. The CDR3 has 15 residues. The trim removed 5 bases at V and 5 bases at J, leaving 12 bases unmatched. Germline V gene data show CDR1 as SGHNT and CDR2 as YENEEA.

The chain couples TRBV4-1 to TRBJ2-5, with 7 bases fitting TRBD1. Germline values: CDR1 MGHRA, CDR2 YSYEKL. V was pared by 1 base and J by 1 base, with 3 bases of the junction left unmatched. The CDR3 sequence is 15 residues long. The CDR3 is CASSQVGQAQETQYF. CDR3 nucleotides: TGCGCCAGCAGCCAAGTTGGACAGGCCCAAGAGACCCAGTACTTC.

This chain joins TRBV5-1 and TRBJ1-1; unclear D gene. V was shortened by 0 bases and J by 5 bases, with 14 bases between the two germline ends. The length of the CDR3 is 15 residues. From germline, CDR1 is SGHRS and CDR2 YFSETQ. The CDR3 is CASSLGGGFVTEAFF. The CDR3 DNA reads as TGCGCCAGCAGCTTGGGGGGAGGGTTTGTTACTGAAGCTTTCTTT.